These T cell receptor beta chains were read from a single sample in a study of OX40 agonist ivuxolimab in advanced cancers. The assay was immunoSEQ multiplex PCR, and TCRdb's table has in-frame clones only and misses some. The repertoire holds about 83,000 clones, about 88% seen once, with around 0.78% in the top ten. The sample here was CD4+ or CD8+ T cells sorted from blood, taken in a trial of the OX40 agonist ivuxolimab. The receptors stem from an adult with an advanced solid tumor such as melanoma, head and neck, liver or kidney cancer. Both conserved end residues are part of each CDR3. Each record gives: CDR3 protein, V gene.

cdr3_aa: CASSNSAATGNTIYF
v_call: TRBV19

cdr3_aa: CASSPPPVMGTEAFF
v_call: TRBV18

cdr3_aa: CASSLGQGNSPLHF
v_call: TRBV5-1

cdr3_aa: CASSIPDRAMNTEAFF
v_call: TRBV19

cdr3_aa: CASSFGQGAGNEQFF
v_call: TRBV7-6

cdr3_aa: CASSPGVLGEQFF
v_call: TRBV27

cdr3_aa: CASSLIQGRHEQYF
v_call: TRBV7-9

cdr3_aa: CASSLSRTWGNSPLHF
v_call: TRBV27

cdr3_aa: CASSLGPYSGNTIYF
v_call: TRBV5-1

cdr3_aa: CASSYRSEAFF
v_call: TRBV6-5

cdr3_aa: CASGSRGGGGELFF
v_call: TRBV5-4

cdr3_aa: CSARGNTEAFF
v_call: TRBV20-1

cdr3_aa: CASRTSGSSYEQYF
v_call: TRBV5-8

cdr3_aa: CASSHTGPSNQPQHF
v_call: TRBV5-6

cdr3_aa: CASSLGRGRGPNEKLFF
v_call: TRBV7-6

cdr3_aa: CASRGARRENYGYTF
v_call: TRBV2

cdr3_aa: CASSKSPGQGPVRVSSPLHF
v_call: TRBV21-1

cdr3_aa: CASSNIRQGRGTEAFF
v_call: TRBV19

cdr3_aa: CASSLDRNTGELFF
v_call: TRBV11-3

cdr3_aa: CASRPTGWANQPQHF
v_call: TRBV19

cdr3_aa: CASSQDGGATDTQYF
v_call: TRBV4-3

cdr3_aa: CASSPQSLVSTDTQYF
v_call: TRBV18

cdr3_aa: CASHSPGRRNTIYF
v_call: TRBV19

cdr3_aa: CASILDRDFTDTQYF
v_call: TRBV6-1

cdr3_aa: CASSIGLAGGRGEQFF
v_call: TRBV5-5

cdr3_aa: CASSLSVGGNYGYTF
v_call: TRBV7-2

cdr3_aa: CAISEGLAGKSSTDTQYF
v_call: TRBV10-3